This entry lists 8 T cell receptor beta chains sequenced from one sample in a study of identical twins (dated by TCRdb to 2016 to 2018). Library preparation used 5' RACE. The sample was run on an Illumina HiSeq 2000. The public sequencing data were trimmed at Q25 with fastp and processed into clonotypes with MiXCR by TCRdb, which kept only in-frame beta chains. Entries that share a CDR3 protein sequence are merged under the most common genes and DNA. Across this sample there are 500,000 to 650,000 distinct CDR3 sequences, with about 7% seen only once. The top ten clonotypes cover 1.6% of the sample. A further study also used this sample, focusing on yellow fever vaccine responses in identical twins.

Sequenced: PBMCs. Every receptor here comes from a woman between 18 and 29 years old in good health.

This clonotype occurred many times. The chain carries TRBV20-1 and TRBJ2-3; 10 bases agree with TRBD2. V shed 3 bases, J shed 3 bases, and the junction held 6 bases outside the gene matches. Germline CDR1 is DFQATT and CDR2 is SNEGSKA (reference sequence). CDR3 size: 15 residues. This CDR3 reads CSASASGSLTDTQYF. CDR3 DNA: TGCAGTGCTAGCGCTAGCGGGAGTCTGACAGATACGCAGTATTTT.

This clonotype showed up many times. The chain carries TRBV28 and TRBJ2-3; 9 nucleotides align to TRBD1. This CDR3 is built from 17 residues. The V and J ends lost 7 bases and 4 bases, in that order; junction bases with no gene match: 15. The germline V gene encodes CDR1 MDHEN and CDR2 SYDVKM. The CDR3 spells CASKWTGDGFSADTQYF. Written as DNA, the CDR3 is TGTGCCAGCAAATGGACAGGGGATGGGTTTAGCGCAGATACGCAGTATTTT.

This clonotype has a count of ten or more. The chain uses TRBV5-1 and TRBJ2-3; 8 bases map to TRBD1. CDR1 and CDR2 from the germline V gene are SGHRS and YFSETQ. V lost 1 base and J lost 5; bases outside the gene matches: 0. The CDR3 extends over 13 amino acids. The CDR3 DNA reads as TGCGCCAGCAGCTTGACAGGGGGAGATACGCAGTATTTT. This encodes CASSLTGGDTQYF. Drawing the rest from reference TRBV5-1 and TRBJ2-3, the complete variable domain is KAGVTQTPRYLIKTRGQQVTLSCSPISGHRSVSWYQQTPGQGLQFLFEYFSETQRNKGNFPGRFSGRQFSNSRSEMNVSTLELGDSALYLCASSLTGGDTQYFGPGTRLTVL.

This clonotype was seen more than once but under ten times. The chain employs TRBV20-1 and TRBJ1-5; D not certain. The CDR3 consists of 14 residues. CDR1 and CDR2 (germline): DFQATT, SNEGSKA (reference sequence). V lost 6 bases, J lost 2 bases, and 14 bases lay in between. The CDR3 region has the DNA TGCAGTGCCCCCGTTTTATGGGGCAATCAGCCCCAGCATTTT. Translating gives CSAPVLWGNQPQHF.

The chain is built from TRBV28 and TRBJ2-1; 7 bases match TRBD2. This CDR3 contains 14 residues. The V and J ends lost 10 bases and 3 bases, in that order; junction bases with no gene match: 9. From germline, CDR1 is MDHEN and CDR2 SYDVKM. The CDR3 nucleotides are TGTGCCACCCTACGGGAGGACTTCTACAATGAGCAGTTCTTC. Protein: CATLREDFYNEQFF.

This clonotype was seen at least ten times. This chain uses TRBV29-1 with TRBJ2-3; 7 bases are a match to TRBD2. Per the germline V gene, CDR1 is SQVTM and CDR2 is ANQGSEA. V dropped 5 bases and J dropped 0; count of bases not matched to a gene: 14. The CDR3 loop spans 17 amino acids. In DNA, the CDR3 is TGCAGCGTTCCTCCTCGGGGGGATCCCCGTAGCACAGATACGCAGTATTTT. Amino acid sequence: CSVPPRGDPRSTDTQYF.

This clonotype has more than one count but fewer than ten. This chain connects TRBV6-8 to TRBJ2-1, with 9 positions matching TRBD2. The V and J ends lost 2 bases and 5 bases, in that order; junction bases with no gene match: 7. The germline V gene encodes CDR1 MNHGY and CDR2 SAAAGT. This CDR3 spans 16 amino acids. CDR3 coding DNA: TGTGCCAGCAGTTACGGGATCCCTAGCGGGAACAATGAGCAGTTCTTC. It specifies CASSYGIPSGNNEQFF.

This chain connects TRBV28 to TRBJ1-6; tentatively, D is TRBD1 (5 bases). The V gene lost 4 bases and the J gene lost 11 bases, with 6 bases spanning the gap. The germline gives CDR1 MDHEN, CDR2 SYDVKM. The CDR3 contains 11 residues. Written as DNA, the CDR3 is TGTGCCAGCAGTTCGGGGCCACCCCTCCACTTT. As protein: CASSSGPPLHF.